Sequencing of this T cell receptor beta chain was carried out in a study of identical twins. From the 5' RACE reads, TCRdb called clonotypes with MiXCR, one entry per CDR3 protein. The table lists approximately 680,000 distinct CDR3 sequences, roughly 7.2% of them singletons. Separately, the same data were catalogued under a study of yellow fever vaccine responses in identical twins.

The sequenced material came from PBMCs. This TCR came from a woman between 18 and 30 years old in good health.

CDR3 protein: CASSPRILGRGTGANVLTF. Here the CDR3 DNA reads TGTGCCAGCAGCCCACGGATTTTGGGCAGGGGAACAGGGGCCAACGTCCTGACTTTC. The V and J genes are TRBV11-1 and TRBJ2-6; D may be TRBD1 (6 bases). From germline, CDR1 is SGHAT and CDR2 FQDESV (reference sequence). This CDR3 region has 19 residues. The V end was cut by 5 bases, the J end by 4 bases, with 24 bases between.